This section outlines one TCR beta chain sequence together with its context. Produced via immunoSEQ multiplex PCR; TCRdb's table is partial and in-frame only. There are 77,000 or so clones in the sample; 85% to 90% occur only once, and 2% to 2.5% lies in the top ten. This sample was taken from a study of OX40 agonist ivuxolimab in advanced cancers. The source is an adult with an advanced solid tumor such as melanoma, head and neck, liver or kidney cancer. Here the sequenced sample was CD4+ or CD8+ T cells sorted from blood, taken in a trial of the OX40 agonist ivuxolimab.

CDR3 coding DNA: TGTGCCAGCAGTTCCGGGAACTCCTACAATGAGCAGTTCTTC. It is translated as CASSSGNSYNEQFF. The chain combines TRBV28 with TRBJ2-1; possibly TRBD2 for D (5 bases). The CDR3 totals 14 residues. The germline V gene has CDR1 MDHEN and CDR2 SYDVKM. Trimming removed 4 bases at V and 0 bases at J, with 7 bases between.